This entry lists 15 T cell receptor beta chains sequenced from one sample in a study of preoperative IRX-2 immunotherapy in early breast cancer. Treatment reported: preoperative locoregional IRX-2 cytokine immunotherapy. Data came from immunoSEQ multiplex PCR; TCRdb stores just in-frame clones and leaves some out. The profile covers under 4,000 clones, with 79% appearing a single time and approximately 15% taken by the ten largest. The sample in question was tumor tissue, obtained after IRX-2 immunotherapy. These receptors originate from a human donor with breast cancer.

The gene calls are TRBV6-8 and TRBJ1-1, with D unresolved. V lost 0 bases to trimming and J lost 8 bases, with 16 bases between them. Per germline, CDR1 MNHGY and CDR2 SAAAGT. This CDR3 has 15 amino acids. The CDR3 region is CASSYSMWPKQEAFF. In nucleotides, the CDR3 is TGTGCCAGCAGTTACTCGATGTGGCCAAAGCAAGAAGCTTTCTTT.

This clone has a handful of counts. The V call is TRBV11-3, the J call TRBJ1-1, with D unclear. Germline CDR1 and CDR2: SGHNT and YENEEA. The CDR3 totals 14 residues. Trimming left V 1 base short and J 4 bases short, with 10 bases between. CDR3 sequence (DNA): TGTGCCAGCAGCTTAGTAAGGGAGGGCACTGAAGCTTTCTTT. It encodes CASSLVREGTEAFF.

This rearrangement joins TRBV18 to TRBJ1-3; the D gene is possibly TRBD1 (5 bases). CDR3 length: 15 residues. The V gene's germline CDR1 is KGHSH and CDR2 LQKENI. V gave up 2 bases and J gave up 2 bases, with 10 bases separating them. CDR3 sequence reads: CASSPGDPTGNTIYF. CDR3 coding DNA: TGTGCCAGCTCACCAGGGGACCCTACTGGAAACACCATATATTTT.

The chain has TRBV28 and TRBJ1-2; possible D gene TRBD1, 6 bases. The CDR3 spans 16 residues. Germline V gene lookup returns CDR1 MDHEN and CDR2 SYDVKM. Trimming took 5 bases from V and 5 from J, leaving 21 bases between them. The CDR3 loop reads CASSPYLGGRDYGYTF. CDR3 DNA sequence: TGTGCCAGCAGTCCCTACCTAGGGGGAAGGGATTATGGCTACACCTTC.

The rearrangement uses TRBV28 and TRBJ2-2; D possibly corresponds to TRBD2 (5 bases). V dropped 6 bases and J dropped 0 bases, with 17 bases sitting between them. The germline V gene has CDR1 MDHEN and CDR2 SYDVKM. The CDR3 loop spans 17 amino acids. The CDR3 sequence is CASREVELAANTGELFF. Here the CDR3 DNA reads TGTGCCAGCAGGGAGGTGGAACTGGCCGCGAACACCGGGGAGCTGTTTTTT.

The chain uses TRBV11-3 and TRBJ2-1; D is perhaps TRBD1 (6 bases). Looked up from germline, CDR1 is SGHNT and CDR2 is YENEEA. V was cut by 7 bases and J by 9 bases, with 22 bases left in between. CDR3 length: 15 residues. CDR3: CASKRGTPGGGEQFF. CDR3 in DNA: TGTGCCAGCAAGAGGGGGACCCCGGGCGGCGGTGAGCAGTTCTTC.

The rearrangement links TRBV5-1 to TRBJ1-6, with D unclear. The CDR3 has 17 residues. V was cut by 3 bases and J by 0 bases, with 13 bases left in between. CDR1 is SGHRS, CDR2 YFSETQ, per germline. The CDR3 loop is CASSSIAGSSYNSPLHF. DNA for the CDR3: TGCGCCAGCAGCTCAATTGCCGGGAGCTCCTATAATTCACCCCTCCACTTT.

This chain links TRBV6-4 with TRBJ2-7; TRBD1 aligns across 9 bases. The CDR3 runs 13 residues. The V gene's germline CDR1 is MRHNA and CDR2 SNTAGT. Trimming cost V 4 bases and J 6 bases; bases outside gene matches: 4. CDR3 in amino acids: CASSVWTGAEQYF. CDR3 coding DNA: TGTGCCAGCAGTGTGTGGACAGGGGCCGAGCAGTACTTC.

The DNA of the CDR3 is TGTGCCAGCAGTGGAGGGTGGGGGAACACTGAAGCTTTCTTT. This translates into CASSGGWGNTEAFF. The chain couples TRBV28 to TRBJ1-1; no clear D. The CDR3 sequence is 14 residues long. The germline V and J ends were trimmed by 5 bases and 1 base, with 11 bases remaining between them. Germline V gene data show CDR1 as MDHEN and CDR2 as SYDVKM.

This chain uses TRBV22-1 with TRBJ2-2; the table gives TRBD2 as D, unverified against the DNA. TRBV22-1 is termed a pseudogene. CDR3 length: 15 residues. The CDR3: CASSLGRGNTGELFF. The CDR3 DNA reads TGTGCCAGCAGCTTGGGGCGGGGGAACACCGGGGAGCTGTTTTTT.

The chain links TRBV6-8 to TRBJ2-3; TRBD2 is a possible D gene (6 bases). The CDR3 consists of 15 residues. Germline V CDR1 and CDR2: MNHGY, SAAAGT. V lost 6 bases to trimming and J lost 6 bases, with 19 bases between them. The CDR3 nucleotides are TGTGCCAGCAGCCTTGGGTCGGGGGAGGTGGATACGCAGTATTTT. Translated: CASSLGSGEVDTQYF.

The gene calls are TRBV15 and TRBJ2-5; tentatively, D is TRBD1 (6 bases). Germline assignment: CDR1 LNHNV and CDR2 YYDKDF (reference sequence). The length of the CDR3 is 16 residues. The V end lost 0 bases, the J end lost 2 bases, and 13 bases lay between the germline ends. The CDR3 sequence: CATSRDLATGQETQYF. CDR3 bases: TGTGCCACCAGCAGAGATCTCGCGACAGGTCAAGAGACCCAGTACTTC.

Comments on this clone: Sequence at one end of the junction differs from germline and may be a read error. One or more nucleotides could not be called with certainty, so the encoded amino acid is given as X. V gene TRBV28 combines with J gene TRBJ1-6; D is uncertain. This CDR3 is 17 amino acids long. Germline values: CDR1 MDHEN, CDR2 SYDVKM. Here the CDR3 DNA reads TGTGCCAGCAGTTTAGAAGGCCTTGGATCCTATAATTCAYCCCTCCACTTT. This gives the protein CASSLEGLGSYNSXLHF.

This chain connects TRBV18 to TRBJ2-3; a weak D match, TRBD1 (5 bases). V gave up 3 bases and J gave up 4 bases, with 8 bases separating them. This CDR3 contains 13 residues. Per germline, CDR1 KGHSH and CDR2 LQKENI. This CDR3 is CASSPDTPDTQYF. Written as DNA, the CDR3 is TGTGCCAGCTCACCGGACACTCCAGATACGCAGTATTTT. The whole variable domain, filled in from reference TRBV18 and TRBJ2-3, reads NAGVMQNPRHLVRRRGQEARLRCSPMKGHSHVYWYRQLPEEGLKFMVYLQKENIIDESGMPKERFSAEFPKEGPSILRIQQVVRGDSAAYFCASSPDTPDTQYFGPGTRLTVL.

The CDR3 sequence is CASSYGPGAGGRAFF. CDR3 bases: TGTGCCAGCAGTTACGGTCCGGGGGCTGGGGGACGAGCTTTCTTT. The chain uses TRBV6-8 and TRBJ1-1; D is possibly TRBD1 (6 bases). From germline, CDR1 is MNHGY and CDR2 SAAAGT. Trimming removed 2 bases from V and 10 bases from J, with 20 bases in between. This CDR3 is built from 15 residues.